The 28 T cell receptor beta chains below all came from one sample that was sequenced in a study of T cells in Graves' hyperthyroidism and ophthalmopathy. Amplification yielded TCR beta CDR3 regions, with RNA transcripts as the source. In the first-round RT-PCR of the TCR CDR3, the HTBI primer set was used. TCRdb passed the multiplex PCR reads through MiXCR, listing each CDR3 protein once. The sample holds some 770,000 distinct CDR3 sequences, roughly 15% seen once. Sequenced: blood. These receptors all come from a man younger than 30 with Graves' hyperthyroidism.

In this sample, this clonotype turned up many times. The rearrangement uses TRBV12-3 or TRBV12-4 and TRBJ2-7, with TRBD2 as a possible D gene (6 bases). The CDR3 extends over 13 amino acids. Trimming took 5 bases from V and 6 from J, leaving 14 bases between them. CDR3 nucleotide sequence: TGTGCCAGCAGTCCGACTAGTTTCGGCGAGCAGTACTTC. Translation gives CASSPTSFGEQYF.

The V and J genes are TRBV12-3 or TRBV12-4 and TRBJ2-1; TRBD2 might be the D (6 bases). The CDR3 totals 16 residues. V was pared by 6 bases and J by 8 bases, with 23 bases between. For the CDR3, the DNA is TGTGCCAGCAGCCCCCGTTGGGGGAGGAAAGCCGATGAGCAGTTCTTC. Protein product: CASSPRWGRKADEQFF.

This clonotype was observed a few times. The rearrangement uses TRBV29-1 and TRBJ2-7; TRBD2 matches 7 bases. CDR1 and CDR2 from the germline V gene are SQVTM and ANQGSEA. Germline trimming cut 5 bases from V and 3 bases from J; bases unmatched to any gene: 10. The CDR3 consists of 14 residues. CDR3 region: CSVRSGERGYEQYF. The CDR3 coding sequence is TGCAGCGTTCGCTCGGGGGAGCGGGGCTACGAGCAGTACTTC.

This clonotype occurred a few times. The chain combines TRBV7-9 with TRBJ2-3; TRBD1 agrees at 8 bases. This CDR3 is built from 15 residues. V shed 5 bases and J 0 bases; nucleotides not matched to a gene: 4. The germline CDR1 and CDR2 sequences are SEHNR and FQNEAQ (reference sequence). As DNA, the CDR3 is TGTGCCAGCAGCCTGGGACAGGACAGCACAGATACGCAGTATTTT. Its translation is CASSLGQDSTDTQYF. The variable domain in full, completed from reference TRBV7-9 and TRBJ2-3, reads DTGVSQNPRHKITKRGQNVTFRCDPISEHNRLYWYRQTLGQGPEFLTYFQNEAQLEKSRLLSDRFSAERPKGSFSTLEIQRTEQGDSAMYLCASSLGQDSTDTQYFGPGTRLTVL.

The chain joins TRBV11-2 to TRBJ2-2; 8 bases are a match to TRBD1. CDR1 is SGHAT and CDR2 is FQNNGV in the germline V gene. The ends lost 4 bases at V and 5 bases at J; junction bases unmatched: 6. The CDR3 is made up of 15 amino acids. For the CDR3, the DNA is TGTGCCAGCAGCTCGACAGGGGTGGAGACCGGGGAGCTGTTTTTT. Translating it yields CASSSTGVETGELFF.

The chain is built from TRBV6-1 and TRBJ2-2, with D unresolved. In germline, CDR1 is MNHNS, CDR2 SASEGT. Deletions cut 7 bases from V and 0 bases from J, with 6 bases between. The CDR3 consists of 13 residues. This chain's CDR3 is CASIKANTGELFF. CDR3 in DNA: TGTGCCAGCATTAAAGCGAACACCGGGGAGCTGTTTTTT.

The sample holds many counts of this clonotype. The CDR3 sequence: CASSFIGQGQSYEQYF. CDR3 DNA: TGTGCCAGCAGCTTTATAGGACAGGGGCAGTCCTACGAGCAGTACTTC. The genes are TRBV7-2 and TRBJ2-7, with 9 bases identical to TRBD1. J was trimmed by 1 base and V by 3 bases; bases with no gene match: 7. The CDR3 covers 16 residues. CDR1 and CDR2 (germline): SGHTA, FQGNSA.

This clonotype has more than one count but fewer than ten. This chain joins TRBV11-3 and TRBJ2-3, with TRBD2 matching over 12 bases. CDR1 and CDR2 (germline): SGHNT, YENEEA. CDR3 size: 16 residues. With 5 bases clipped from V and 6 bases from J, the junction kept 9 bases outside the gene matches. CDR3 region: CASSLGLAGPWDTQYF. The CDR3 bases are TGTGCCAGCAGCCTAGGACTAGCGGGACCATGGGATACGCAGTATTTT.

This clonotype has more than one count but fewer than ten. The chain employs TRBV11-3 and TRBJ2-3; perhaps D is TRBD1 or TRBD2 (5 bases each). The CDR3 is 16 amino acids. Germline loops: CDR1 SGHNT, CDR2 YENEEA. The ends were cut back, 8 bases at V and 0 bases at J, with 18 bases in the middle. This chain's CDR3 is CASGKRGLFSTDTQYF. CDR3 nucleotide sequence: TGTGCCAGCGGAAAACGGGGCCTTTTTAGCACAGATACGCAGTATTTT.

In its sample, this clonotype was seen a few times. This chain joins TRBV20-1 and TRBJ2-5; D tentatively reads TRBD1 or TRBD2 (5 bases each). The CDR3 spans 14 residues. Trimming stripped 4 bases from V and 0 bases from J, with 12 bases between. CDR1 DFQATT and CDR2 SNEGSKA come from the germline V gene (reference sequence). The CDR3 DNA sequence: TGCAGTGCTATACGCCCGGGACACCAAGAGACCCAGTACTTC. Translated, it gives CSAIRPGHQETQYF.

Many counts were recorded for this clonotype. The rearrangement joins TRBV28 to TRBJ1-5; D is ambiguous. Germline loops: CDR1 MDHEN, CDR2 SYDVKM. Trimming took off 4 bases at V and 4 bases at J, with 5 bases between the two ends. The CDR3 loop spans 12 amino acids. The DNA for the CDR3 is TGTGCCAGCAGTTCCGGAAATCAGCCCCAGCATTTT. This codes for CASSSGNQPQHF.

This clonotype occurred a few times. This chain links TRBV4-3 with TRBJ1-2, with D unclear. Looked up from germline, CDR1 is LGHNA and CDR2 is YSLEER. CDR3 length: 13 residues. V shed 0 bases and J shed 7 bases, with 9 bases lying between them. The CDR3: CASSQDRRSGYTF. The DNA for the CDR3 is TGCGCCAGCAGCCAAGATCGCAGGAGTGGCTACACCTTC.

The sample holds many counts of this clonotype. The genes are TRBV6-1 and TRBJ1-5, with TRBD1 as a possible D gene (6 bases). There are 13 residues in the CDR3. V was shortened by 8 bases and J by 0 bases, with 8 bases between the two germline ends. Germline CDR1 and CDR2: MNHNS and SASEGT. The CDR3 sequence: CASGQYSNQPQHF. The DNA for the CDR3 is TGTGCCAGCGGACAGTATAGCAATCAGCCCCAGCATTTT.

This clonotype came up many times. V gene TRBV11-1 combines with J gene TRBJ1-2, with 11 bases lining up with TRBD1. V shed 5 bases, J shed 8 bases, and the junction held 10 bases outside the gene matches. The CDR3 covers 15 residues. Germline V gene data show CDR1 as SGHAT and CDR2 as FQDESV (reference sequence). Here the CDR3 reads CASSPDRGLTEGYTF. CDR3 in DNA: TGTGCCAGCAGCCCGGACAGGGGGCTTACGGAAGGCTACACCTTC.

This clonotype was seen a few times. The chain links TRBV7-8 to TRBJ2-3, with D perhaps matching TRBD1 (5 bases). Germline V CDR1 and CDR2: SGHVS, FQNEAQ. The CDR3 totals 16 residues. Trimming pared 5 bases from V and 0 bases from J, leaving 15 bases between. The CDR3 DNA sequence: TGTGCCAGCAGCGTCCGACAGTCCCTTAGCACAGATACGCAGTATTTT. This encodes CASSVRQSLSTDTQYF. The variable domain in full, completed from reference TRBV7-8 and TRBJ2-3, reads GAGVSQSPRYKVAKRGQDVALRCDPISGHVSLFWYQQALGQGPEFLTYFQNEAQLDKSGLPSDRFFAERPEGSVSTLKIQRTQQEDSAVYLCASSVRQSLSTDTQYFGPGTRLTVL.

This clonotype was picked up a small number of times. The genes are TRBV11-2 and TRBJ2-2; 9 bases line up with TRBD2. With V trimmed by 10 bases and J by 0 bases, 3 bases remained unmatched. Germline-derived CDR1 and CDR2 are SGHAT and FQNNGV. The CDR3 consists of 14 residues. For the CDR3, the DNA is TGTGCCACCTTAGCGGGAGCGAACACCGGGGAGCTGTTTTTT. It specifies CATLAGANTGELFF. The variable domain in full, completed from reference TRBV11-2 and TRBJ2-2, reads EAGVAQSPRYKIIEKRQSVAFWCNPISGHATLYWYQQILGQGPKLLIQFQNNGVVDDSQLPKDRFSAERLKGVDSTLKIQPAKLEDSAVYLCATLAGANTGELFFGEGSRLTVL.

Ten or more counts support this clonotype. The chain has TRBV10-3 and TRBJ1-5; D remains ambiguous. The CDR3 has 13 amino acids. The germline V gene has CDR1 ENHRY and CDR2 SYGVKD. With 0 bases removed from V and 7 bases from J, the gap between germline ends came to 7 bases. The CDR3 region is CAISESTKQPQHF. The DNA for the CDR3 is TGTGCCATCAGTGAGTCGACAAAACAGCCCCAGCATTTT.

There are a few counts of this clonotype. The chain employs TRBV15 and TRBJ2-1, with 12 bases identical to TRBD2. CDR3 length: 17 residues. Per germline, CDR1 LNHNV and CDR2 YYDKDF (reference sequence). The junction had 7 bases not matched to a gene; V was cut back by 1 base and J by 6 bases. This CDR3 reads CATSRGLAGVSTNEQFF. The CDR3 DNA reads as TGTGCCACCAGCAGAGGACTAGCGGGAGTTTCGACCAATGAGCAGTTCTTC.

This clonotype was found a few times. The V gene is TRBV13, the J gene TRBJ1-4, with D maybe TRBD1 (5 bases). The CDR3 length is 14 residues. Looked up from germline, CDR1 is PRHDT and CDR2 is FYEKMQ (reference sequence). Trimming removed 5 bases from V and 7 bases from J, with 14 bases in between. The CDR3 DNA reads as TGTGCCAGCAGCCAATGGGGCGAGGGTGAAAAACTGTTTTTT. The encoded protein is CASSQWGEGEKLFF.

The sample holds many counts of this clonotype. This chain connects TRBV12-3 or TRBV12-4 to TRBJ1-1; 10 nucleotides match TRBD1. This CDR3 spans 17 amino acids. J lost 0 bases, V lost 5 bases, and 9 bases had no gene match. This chain's CDR3 is CASSRGRDRGLNTEAFF. The CDR3 DNA follows: TGTGCCAGCAGTCGGGGCCGGGACAGGGGTCTGAACACTGAAGCTTTCTTT.

This clonotype showed up many times. CDR3 DNA: TGTGCCAGCAGTCGAAGCGGGACGGTAGATACGCAGTATTTT. Protein: CASSRSGTVDTQYF. This rearrangement joins TRBV3-1 to TRBJ2-3; 7 positions match TRBD2. The CDR3 has 14 residues. Germline V gene data show CDR1 as LGHDT and CDR2 as YNNKEL (reference sequence). J lost 5 bases, V lost 6 bases, and 8 bases had no gene match.

This clonotype was detected ten times or more. This chain links TRBV28 with TRBJ2-7; D is unclear. The V and J ends lost 2 bases and 5 bases respectively, with 10 bases between them. Germline values: CDR1 MDHEN, CDR2 SYDVKM. The CDR3 has 13 amino acids. CDR3: CASSLGQTDEQYF. The CDR3 DNA follows: TGTGCCAGCAGTTTAGGGCAGACGGACGAGCAGTACTTC.

This clonotype appeared a few times. The chain is built from TRBV18 and TRBJ2-3; possibly TRBD1 for D (6 bases). CDR3 length: 16 residues. In germline, CDR1 is KGHSH, CDR2 LQKENI. The V and J ends lost 3 bases and 3 bases respectively, with 16 bases between them. The CDR3 loop reads CASSPRQGSRTDTQYF. The CDR3 DNA sequence: TGTGCCAGCTCACCTCGGCAGGGGTCTCGAACAGATACGCAGTATTTT. The whole variable domain, filled in from reference TRBV18 and TRBJ2-3, reads NAGVMQNPRHLVRRRGQEARLRCSPMKGHSHVYWYRQLPEEGLKFMVYLQKENIIDESGMPKERFSAEFPKEGPSILRIQQVVRGDSAAYFCASSPRQGSRTDTQYFGPGTRLTVL.

The rearrangement links TRBV2 to TRBJ2-3, with TRBD2 identical over 7 bases. The CDR3 contains 17 residues. The germline V gene has CDR1 SNHLY and CDR2 FYNNEI. The trim removed 9 bases at V and 2 bases at J, leaving 17 bases unmatched. As DNA, the CDR3 is TGTGCCAGTCTAAGTGGGAGGGTCTCTCCGTCCACAGATACGCAGTATTTT. Protein sequence: CASLSGRVSPSTDTQYF.

This clonotype turned up a few times. The chain combines TRBV2 with TRBJ1-2, with unresolved D. The germline V gene has CDR1 SNHLY and CDR2 FYNNEI. The CDR3 is 13 residues long. Trimming took off 6 bases at V and 4 bases at J, with 12 bases between the two ends. The CDR3 DNA reads as TGTGCCAGCAGCCCCCAGTGGGGCTATGGCTACACCTTC. Protein sequence: CASSPQWGYGYTF.

This rearrangement joins TRBV11-3 to TRBJ2-7; the D is unclear. CDR3 length equals 12 residues. Looked up from germline, CDR1 is SGHNT and CDR2 is YENEEA. V shed 2 bases and J shed 7 bases, with 9 bases lying between them. This CDR3 reads CASSLWLMEQYF. The CDR3 bases are TGTGCCAGCAGCTTATGGCTTATGGAGCAGTACTTC.

The sample holds many counts of this clonotype. CDR3 amino acids: CASSLEGAGYEQYF. CDR3 bases: TGTGCCAGCAGTTTGGAGGGGGCTGGCTACGAGCAGTACTTC. The rearrangement uses TRBV28 and TRBJ2-7, with a tentative D call TRBD1 (7 bases). Per the germline V gene, CDR1 is MDHEN and CDR2 is SYDVKM. The CDR3 contains 14 residues. V lost 3 bases, J lost 3 bases, and 12 bases lay in between.

The chain couples TRBV3-1 to TRBJ2-1, with TRBD1 matching 11 bases. The ends lost 3 bases at V and 13 bases at J; junction bases unmatched: 5. CDR1 is LGHDT, CDR2 YNNKEL, per germline (reference sequence). The CDR3 contains 13 residues. The CDR3 nucleotides are TGTGCCAGCAGCCAGGGGGACAGGGGGGGCCAGTTCTTC. Translating gives CASSQGDRGGQFF.